This TCR beta chain was sequenced during a study of shared clonotypes between healthy human individuals. Deletions cut 1 base from V and 0 bases from J, with 6 bases between. Per germline, CDR1 SEHNR and CDR2 FQNEAQ (reference sequence). This CDR3 has 14 residues. Both subsets, CD45RA+ naive and CD45RA-negative memory, were split from the CD4+ cells. Repertoires were generated with immunoSEQ multiplex PCR, while TCRdb's copy carries only in-frame clones and drops some. The top ten hold 0.1% to 0.15% of the sample, which has over 2 million clones, 95% seen once. Sequencing was carried out using naive CD4+ T cells sorted from blood. Sample subset: CD45RA+ positively selected. V and J are TRBV7-9 and TRBJ1-1; the D is unclear. The TCR comes from a man aged 18 to 35 in good health. CDR3 residues: CASSLGKMNTEAFF. DNA for the CDR3: TGTGCCAGCAGCTTAGGCAAAATGAACACTGAAGCTTTCTTT.